The rows below give T cell receptor beta chains drawn from one sample of a study of OX40 agonist ivuxolimab in advanced cancers. The data were produced by immunoSEQ multiplex PCR, yet TCRdb's version contains in-frame clones alone and is incomplete. The profile shows tens of thousands of clones, 82% of them singletons. The input for sequencing was CD4+ or CD8+ T cells sorted from blood, taken in a trial of the OX40 agonist ivuxolimab. All receptors come from an adult with an advanced solid tumor such as melanoma, head and neck, liver or kidney cancer. Each CDR3 is given with its conserved first and last residue. D genes are given only for firm matches.

.	TRBJ1-2	TRBV7-8	CASSLEGTGLRLYGYTF	TGTGCCAGCAGCTTAGAAGGCACAGGATTAAGACTCTATGGCTACACCTTC
.	TRBJ2-1	TRBV9	CASSVTGSYNEQFF	TGTGCCAGCAGCGTCACGGGCTCCTACAATGAGCAGTTCTTC
.	TRBJ2-6	TRBV11-2	CASSLVGSSGANVLTF	TGTGCCAGCAGCTTAGTAGGTTCCTCTGGGGCCAACGTCCTGACTTTC
.	TRBJ2-1	TRBV6-6	CASSPEPLLSVGEQFF	TGTGCCAGCAGCCCTGAGCCTCTTTTAAGCGTAGGTGAGCAGTTCTTC
.	TRBJ1-2	TRBV7-2	CASSLVQLRGYTF	TGTGCCAGCAGCTTAGTACAGCTGAGGGGCTACACCTTC
.	TRBJ1-3	TRBV6-5	CASSYGGLDTIYF	TGTGCCAGCAGTTACGGGGGTTTAGACACCATATATTTT
.	TRBJ1-6	TRBV6-5	CASSYSPDSPLHF	TGTGCCAGCAGTTACTCTCCAGATTCACCCCTCCACTTT
.	TRBJ1-3	TRBV7-9	CASSRWRGRASGNTIYF	TGTGCCAGCAGCCGTTGGCGGGGGCGAGCCTCTGGAAACACCATATATTTT
TRBD2	TRBJ2-2	TRBV10-3	CAIGGLAGGELFF	TGTGCCATCGGGGGACTAGCGGGCGGGGAGCTGTTTTTT
TRBD1	TRBJ1-3	TRBV9	CASSAEQGLGGNTIYF	TGTGCCAGCAGCGCCGAACAGGGGTTGGGTGGAAACACCATATATTTT
.	TRBJ2-3	TRBV28	CASSASTDTQYF	TGTGCCAGCAGTGCATCCACAGATACGCAGTATTTT
TRBD2	TRBJ2-3	TRBV5-1	CASSLSAGGPKDTQYF	TGCGCCAGCAGCTTGTCGGCGGGAGGGCCGAAAGATACGCAGTATTTT
.	TRBJ2-3	TRBV11-3	CASSLDSPGGGTDTQYF	TGTGCCAGCAGCTTAGATTCTCCCGGAGGAGGCACAGATACGCAGTATTTT
TRBD1	TRBJ1-5	TRBV5-1	CASSLTGVQPQHF	TGCGCCAGCAGCTTGACAGGGGTGCAGCCCCAGCATTTT
TRBD1	TRBJ2-7	TRBV5-1	CASGGQGGYEQYF	TGCGCCAGCGGGGGACAGGGTGGCTACGAGCAGTACTTC
.	TRBJ1-2	TRBV10-3	CAIRIKGEDHGYTF	TGTGCCATCAGAATCAAGGGGGAGGACCATGGCTACACCTTC